These 28 T cell receptor beta chains came from one sample sequenced in a study of liver allograft versus peripheral blood T cells. Looking at the study overall: Transplanted livers held T cell receptor repertoires, and these were compared with repertoires in recipients' peripheral blood.

TCRdb reprocessed the reads with MiXCR, giving one entry per CDR3 protein. Among around 6,300 distinct CDR3 sequences listed, approximately 15% were seen once. The receptors come from a human patient who had a liver transplant. Some T cells here may be from the graft donor.

This clonotype showed up just a few times. The chain links TRBV30 to TRBJ2-7; D is uncertain. Trimming shortened V by 7 bases and J by 1 base, and 11 bases separated the two germline ends. Germline-derived CDR1 and CDR2 are GTSNPN and SVGIG (reference sequence). CDR3 length: 12 amino acids. This CDR3 reads CAFSPSSYEQYF. Here the CDR3 DNA reads TGTGCCTTCTCTCCCTCATCCTACGAGCAGTACTTC.

In its sample, this clonotype ranks as medium-sized. The chain carries TRBV19 and TRBJ1-4; D might be TRBD1 (6 bases). Germline lookup yields CDR1 LNHDA and CDR2 SQIVND (reference sequence). V was cut by 7 bases and J by 0 bases, with 12 bases left in between. The CDR3 is made up of 15 amino acids. The CDR3 nucleotides are TGTGCCAGTACCGACAGGCCTGCAACTAATGAAAAACTGTTTTTT. Translated: CASTDRPATNEKLFF.

By share, this clonotype counts as medium-sized. This rearrangement joins TRBV7-9 to TRBJ1-3; TRBD1 agrees at 9 bases. This CDR3 has 15 residues. CDR1 is SEHNR, CDR2 FQNEAQ, per germline (reference sequence). Trimming took 3 bases from V and 3 from J; bases not matched to a gene: 3. CDR3 loop: CASSLDRGFGNTIYF. CDR3 nucleotides: TGTGCCAGCAGCTTGGACAGGGGATTTGGAAACACCATATATTTT.

By frequency in the sample, this clonotype is medium-sized. The gene calls are TRBV10-3 and TRBJ2-5; 9 nucleotides align to TRBD2. Germline V gene lookup returns CDR1 ENHRY and CDR2 SYGVKD. The CDR3 has 14 amino acids. V was clipped by 11 bases and J by 3 bases; unmatched bases: 10. In nucleotides, the CDR3 is TGTGCCTCTAAGCTGGGACTAGCAGAAGAGACCCAGTACTTC. Translation: CASKLGLAEETQYF.

This clonotype is classed as medium-sized. The rearrangement uses TRBV12-3 or TRBV12-4 and TRBJ2-2; weak D call: TRBD2 (6 bases). V lost 6 bases and J lost 4, with 15 bases in between. CDR3 length equals 15 residues. The CDR3 is CASSLWDLSTGELFF. CDR3 nucleotide sequence: TGTGCCAGCAGCCTTTGGGACTTATCCACCGGGGAGCTGTTTTTT.

This clonotype ranks as medium-sized. V usage is TRBV5-6 and J usage is TRBJ1-2; TRBD1 agrees at 8 bases. V lost 0 bases, J lost 4 bases, and 5 bases stayed unmatched. The CDR3 spans 15 residues. CDR1 is SGHDT, CDR2 YYEEEE, per germline. The CDR3, as DNA: TGTGCCAGCAGCTTGGTTGCAGGGGGCGGCTATGGCTACACCTTC. It specifies CASSLVAGGGYGYTF.

By sample share, this clonotype is medium-sized. This chain connects TRBV7-9 to TRBJ1-2; TRBD1 might be the D (5 bases). Trimming cost V 2 bases and J 4 bases, with 8 bases left between them. Germline V gene lookup returns CDR1 SEHNR and CDR2 FQNEAQ (reference sequence). The CDR3 is made up of 13 amino acids. This CDR3 reads CASSLQGAYGYTF. The CDR3 DNA follows: TGTGCCAGCAGCTTACAGGGTGCCTATGGCTACACCTTC. Drawing the rest from reference TRBV7-9 and TRBJ1-2, the complete variable domain is DTGVSQNPRHKITKRGQNVTFRCDPISEHNRLYWYRQTLGQGPEFLTYFQNEAQLEKSRLLSDRFSAERPKGSFSTLEIQRTEQGDSAMYLCASSLQGAYGYTFGSGTRLTVV.

This clonotype has only a few counts. The chain has TRBV20-1 and TRBJ2-1; TRBD2 matches at 11 bases. Germline CDR1 and CDR2: DFQATT and SNEGSKA (reference sequence). This CDR3 comprises 16 residues. V lost 5 bases to trimming and J lost 5 bases; unmatched junction nucleotides: 11. The CDR3 nucleotides are TGCAGTGCTCCTCCTAGCGGGGGGATCGGCGACAATGAGCAGTTCTTC. Its protein is CSAPPSGGIGDNEQFF.

The CDR3 nucleotides read TGTGCCAGCAGCCAAGATGCCGACGGATCGGCTTTCTTT. This sequence encodes CASSQDADGSAFF. This sequence joins TRBV3-1 and TRBJ1-1; D is unclear. V shed 0 bases and J shed 11 bases, with 13 bases lying between them. Germline assignment: CDR1 LGHDT and CDR2 YNNKEL (reference sequence). This CDR3 is 13 amino acids long.

As DNA, the CDR3 is TGTGCCAGCAGGGGGACACCCTCGGATGAGCAGTTCTTC. Protein product: CASRGTPSDEQFF. This chain connects TRBV6-5 to TRBJ2-1, with D possibly TRBD1 on 6 matching bases. The V and J ends lost 6 bases and 8 bases respectively, with 14 bases between them. Germline-derived CDR1 and CDR2 are MNHEY and SVGAGI. The CDR3 has 13 residues.

This sequence joins TRBV28 and TRBJ1-1; TRBD1 might be the D (5 bases). Germline CDR1 MDHEN, CDR2 SYDVKM. This CDR3 region has 14 residues. The V and J ends lost 5 bases and 5 bases respectively, with 15 bases between them. The CDR3, as DNA: TGTGCCAGCAGTCTCGGCAGGGTCGGGACTGAAGCTTTCTTT. Translating it yields CASSLGRVGTEAFF. Complete variable domain (other parts from reference TRBV28 and TRBJ1-1): DVKVTQSSRYLVKRTGEKVFLECVQDMDHENMFWYRQDPGLGLRLIYFSYDVKMKEKGDIPEGYSVSREKKERFSLILESASTNQTSMYLCASSLGRVGTEAFFGQGTRLTVV.

This clonotype was counted between two and nine times. The V and J genes are TRBV7-9 and TRBJ1-1; D not certain. V was cut by 3 bases and J by 5 bases, with 7 bases left in between. The length of the CDR3 is 12 residues. The germline CDR1 and CDR2 sequences are SEHNR and FQNEAQ (reference sequence). As DNA, the CDR3 is TGTGCCAGCAGCTTCAGTGGAACTGAAGCTTTCTTT. This sequence encodes CASSFSGTEAFF.

This clonotype is deemed medium-sized (0.01 to 0.1%). The V and J genes are TRBV6-1 and TRBJ2-5; 8 positions match TRBD2. This CDR3 spans 13 amino acids. Germline V gives CDR1 MNHNS, CDR2 SASEGT. V was clipped by 4 bases and J by 4 bases; unmatched bases: 2. This CDR3 reads CASSVLAGETQYF. DNA for the CDR3: TGTGCCAGCAGTGTCCTAGCGGGAGAGACCCAGTACTTC.

About this clonotype itself: With a much larger clone just one base away, this may be a read error. The J gene is TRBJ1-4, the V gene TRBV19; D not certain. Germline lookup yields CDR1 LNHDA and CDR2 SQIVND (reference sequence). This CDR3 is 14 amino acids long. DNA for the CDR3: TGTGCCAGTAGTATTGGAGGGATTAGCGAAAATCTGTTTTTT. Protein sequence: CASSIGGISENLFF.

The rearrangement uses TRBV12-3 or TRBV12-4 and TRBJ1-1; D is unclear. Trimming removed 1 base from V and 5 bases from J, with 8 bases in between. The CDR3 runs to 13 residues. The CDR3 DNA sequence: TGTGCCAGCAGTTTAGGGATCGGGACTGAAGCTTTCTTT. Protein: CASSLGIGTEAFF.

By proportion, this clonotype is medium-sized. The chain recombines TRBV10-3 with TRBJ2-3; 16 bases are shared with TRBD2. This CDR3 has 17 residues. The ends lost 7 bases at V and 2 bases at J; junction bases unmatched: 6. Germline V lookup: CDR1 ENHRY, CDR2 SYGVKD. CDR3 amino acids: CAIKPGLAGGDTDTQYF. CDR3 DNA: TGTGCCATCAAGCCGGGACTAGCGGGAGGGGACACAGATACGCAGTATTTT.

This clonotype counts as medium-sized (0.01 to 0.1%). As DNA, the CDR3 is TGTGCCAGCAGCACTTGGGGGAACACTGAAGCTTTCTTT. Translating gives CASSTWGNTEAFF. The rearrangement joins TRBV6-1 to TRBJ1-1; D unclear. This CDR3 spans 13 amino acids. Trimming pared 6 bases from V and 1 base from J, leaving 9 bases between. The germline gives CDR1 MNHNS, CDR2 SASEGT.

The sample holds a few counts of this clonotype. The rearrangement links TRBV6-5 to TRBJ2-3; D is perhaps TRBD1 or TRBD2 (6 bases each). The V gene's germline CDR1 is MNHEY and CDR2 SVGAGI. The CDR3 contains 14 residues. Trimming removed 0 bases at V and 5 bases at J, with 9 bases between. CDR3 sequence reads: CASSYSGGRDTQYF. Here the CDR3 DNA reads TGTGCCAGCAGTTACTCAGGGGGGCGAGATACGCAGTATTTT.

This clonotype showed up many times. This chain joins TRBV18 and TRBJ1-1; tentative D call: TRBD1 (5 bases). The germline CDR1 and CDR2 sequences are KGHSH and LQKENI. This CDR3 has 15 amino acids. V lost 4 bases to trimming and J lost 3 bases, with 15 bases between them. The CDR3 loop is CASSQSQGGDTEAFF. The CDR3 coding sequence is TGTGCCAGCTCACAATCCCAGGGCGGGGACACTGAAGCTTTCTTT.

This clonotype has only a few counts. The chain employs TRBV5-4 and TRBJ2-3; TRBD2 is a possible D gene (6 bases). This CDR3 has 15 amino acids. The germline V and J ends were trimmed by 3 bases and 3 bases, with 14 bases remaining between them. Germline lookup yields CDR1 SGHNT and CDR2 YYREEE (reference sequence). CDR3 in DNA: TGTGCCAGCAGCTCTACCCTGGAGGGAACAGATACGCAGTATTTT. This gives the protein CASSSTLEGTDTQYF. Using reference TRBV5-4 and TRBJ2-3 for the parts outside the CDR3, the full variable domain is ETGVTQSPTHLIKTRGQQVTLRCSSQSGHNTVSWYQQALGQGPQFIFQYYREEENGRGNFPPRFSGLQFPNYSSELNVNALELDDSALYLCASSSTLEGTDTQYFGPGTRLTVL.

Judged by abundance, this clonotype is medium-sized. This chain joins TRBV29-1 and TRBJ2-2, with TRBD2 as a possible D gene (6 bases). Germline values: CDR1 SQVTM, CDR2 ANQGSEA. This CDR3 comprises 12 residues. The CDR3 is CVGGQGHGELFF. In DNA, the CDR3 is TGCGTTGGAGGGCAGGGTCACGGGGAGCTGTTTTTT.

By share of the sample, this clonotype is medium-sized. This chain links TRBV29-1 with TRBJ2-1; D is unresolved. The CDR3 is 13 residues long. V lost 1 base and J lost 13, with 17 bases in between. Germline-derived CDR1 and CDR2 are SQVTM and ANQGSEA. CDR3 loop: CSVEGSGPMLQFF. Here the CDR3 DNA reads TGCAGCGTTGAAGGGTCAGGCCCGATGCTACAGTTCTTC.

By share, this clonotype counts as medium-sized. This chain connects TRBV24-1 to TRBJ2-3; 7 nucleotides align to TRBD2. The CDR3 spans 15 residues. Germline V CDR1 and CDR2: KGHDR, SFDVKD. With V trimmed by 5 bases and J by 3 bases, 7 bases remained unmatched. The CDR3 region is CATSGSTSATDTQYF. The CDR3 nucleotides are TGTGCCACCAGTGGATCCACTAGCGCTACAGATACGCAGTATTTT.

This clonotype was seen only a few times. The rearrangement links TRBV11-3 to TRBJ2-1; unclear D gene. CDR3 length equals 14 residues. Germline values: CDR1 SGHNT, CDR2 YENEEA. V lost 6 bases and J 6 bases, leaving 15 bases between the germline ends. CDR3 nucleotides: TGTGCCAGCAGTCAGACCCCTAATGGCAATGAGCAGTTCTTC. It yields the protein CASSQTPNGNEQFF.

This clonotype is large (0.1 to 1%). V is TRBV10-3 and J is TRBJ2-1; 9 bases are shared with TRBD1. The germline CDR1 and CDR2 sequences are ENHRY and SYGVKD. This CDR3 spans 16 amino acids. V was pared by 0 bases and J by 4 bases, with 4 bases of the junction left unmatched. DNA of the CDR3: TGTGCCATCAGTGAGTCAGGGGACAGGGTTTACAATGAGCAGTTCTTC. It codes for CAISESGDRVYNEQFF.

By share, this clonotype counts as medium-sized. The chain is built from TRBV6-5 and TRBJ2-7, with TRBD1 matching 9 bases. Per the germline V gene, CDR1 is MNHEY and CDR2 is SVGAGI. The length of the CDR3 is 15 residues. J was trimmed by 5 bases and V by 6 bases; bases with no gene match: 11. In DNA, the CDR3 is TGTGCCAGCAGAAAGGGGACAGGGTTTTCCCACGAGCAGTACTTC. This sequence encodes CASRKGTGFSHEQYF.

In its sample, this clonotype ranks as medium-sized (0.01 to 0.1%). This chain links TRBV6-1 with TRBJ2-3, with 9 bases aligning to TRBD2. CDR1 and CDR2 (germline): MNHNS, SASEGT. There are 16 residues in the CDR3. V dropped 7 bases and J dropped 4; count of bases not matched to a gene: 12. The CDR3 DNA follows: TGTGCCAGCACCCATTTAGGGGGACTAGCACCAGATACGCAGTATTTT. It yields the protein CASTHLGGLAPDTQYF.

This clonotype is medium-sized within its sample. This chain links TRBV27 with TRBJ2-1; D is undetermined. Trimming left V 0 bases short and J 2 bases short, with 8 bases between. Per germline, CDR1 MNHEY and CDR2 SMNVEV (reference sequence). This CDR3 contains 15 residues. CDR3: CASSLSLAAYNEQFF. The CDR3 nucleotides read TGTGCCAGCAGTTTATCGCTGGCGGCCTACAATGAGCAGTTCTTC.